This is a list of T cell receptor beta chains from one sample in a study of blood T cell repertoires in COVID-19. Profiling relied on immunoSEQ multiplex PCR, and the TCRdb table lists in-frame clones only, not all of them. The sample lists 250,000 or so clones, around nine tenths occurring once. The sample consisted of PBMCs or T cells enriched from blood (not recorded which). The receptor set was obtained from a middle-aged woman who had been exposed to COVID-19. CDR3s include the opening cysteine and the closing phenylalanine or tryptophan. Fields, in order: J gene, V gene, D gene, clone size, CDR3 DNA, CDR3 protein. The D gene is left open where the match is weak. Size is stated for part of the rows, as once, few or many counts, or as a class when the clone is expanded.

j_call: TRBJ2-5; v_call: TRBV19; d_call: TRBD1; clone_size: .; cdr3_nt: TGTGCCACAGACTTGGGACAGGGGCGTCAAGAGACCCAGTACTTC; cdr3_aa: CATDLGQGRQETQYF
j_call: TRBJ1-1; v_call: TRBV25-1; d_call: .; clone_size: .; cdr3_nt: TGTGCCAGCGCCGACCGGGGGGGGATAATGAACACTGAAGCTTTCTTT; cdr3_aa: CASADRGGIMNTEAFF
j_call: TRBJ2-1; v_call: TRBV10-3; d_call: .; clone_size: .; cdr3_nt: TGTGCCATCAGTGAGTCGCGCCAGGGGCTGTACAATGAGCAGTTCTTC; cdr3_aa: CAISESRQGLYNEQFF
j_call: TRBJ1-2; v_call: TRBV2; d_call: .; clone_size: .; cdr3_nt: TGTGCCAGCAGCCCAGACTATGGCTACACCTTC; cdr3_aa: CASSPDYGYTF
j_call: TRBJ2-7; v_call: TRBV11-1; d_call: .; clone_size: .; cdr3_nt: TGTGCCAGCAGCCCCACCGGTGTATCCGGCTACGAGCAGTACTTC; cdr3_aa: CASSPTGVSGYEQYF
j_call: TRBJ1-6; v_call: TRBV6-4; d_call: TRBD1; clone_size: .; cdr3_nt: TGTGCCAGCAGGGGACAGCTAAGCTCCTATAATTCACCCCTCCACTTT; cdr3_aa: CASRGQLSSYNSPLHF
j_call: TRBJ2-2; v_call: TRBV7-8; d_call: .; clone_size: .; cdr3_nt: TGTGCCAGCAGCTTAGGTGGGAGCTGGGTGGATATGTTTTTT; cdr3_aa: CASSLGGSWVDMFF
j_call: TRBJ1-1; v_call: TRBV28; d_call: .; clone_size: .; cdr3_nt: TGTGCCAGCAGGCAACGGGGTGCGGGCAGAGCTTTCTTT; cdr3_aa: CASRQRGAGRAFF
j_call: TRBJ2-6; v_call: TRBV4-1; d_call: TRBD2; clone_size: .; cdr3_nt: TGCGCCAGCACCTTTGGCGGGGGCTCTGGGGCCAACGTCCTGACTTTC; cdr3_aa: CASTFGGGSGANVLTF
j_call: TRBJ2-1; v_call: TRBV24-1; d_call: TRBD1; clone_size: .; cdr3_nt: TGTGCCACCAGTGATCCCCGTGAGGGGGCCAGGGCTTACAATGAGCAGTTCTTC; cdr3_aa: CATSDPREGARAYNEQFF
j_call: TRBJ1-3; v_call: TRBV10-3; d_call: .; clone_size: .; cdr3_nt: TGTGCCATCAGTGAGTCAACAGAATCTGGAAACACCATATATTTT; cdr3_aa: CAISESTESGNTIYF
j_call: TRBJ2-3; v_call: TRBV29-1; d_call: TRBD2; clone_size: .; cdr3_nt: TGCAGCGTTGGCGTGTCGGGGGGGCCGGATACGCAGTATTTT; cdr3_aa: CSVGVSGGPDTQYF
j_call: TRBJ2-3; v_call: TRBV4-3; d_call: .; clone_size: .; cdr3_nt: TGCGCCAGCAGCCAAGAGATGGCAGGGCGGCCAGATACGCAGTATTTT; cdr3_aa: CASSQEMAGRPDTQYF
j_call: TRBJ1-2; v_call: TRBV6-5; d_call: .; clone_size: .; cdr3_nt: TGTGCCAGCAGTCCATTCTCATCTTACAGGGATGGCTACACCTTC; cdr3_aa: CASSPFSSYRDGYTF
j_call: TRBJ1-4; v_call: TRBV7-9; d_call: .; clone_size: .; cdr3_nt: TGTGCCAGCAGCGCAGGGGCAACTAATGAAAAACTGTTTTTT; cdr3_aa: CASSAGATNEKLFF
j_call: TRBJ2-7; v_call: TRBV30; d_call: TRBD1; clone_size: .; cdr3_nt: TGTGCCTGGAGTACAGGGGCCTACGAGCAGTACTTC; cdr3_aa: CAWSTGAYEQYF
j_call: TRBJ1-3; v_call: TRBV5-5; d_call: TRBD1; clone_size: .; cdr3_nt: TGTGCCAGCAGCTTACAGGGGTACTCTGGAAACACCATATATTTT; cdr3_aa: CASSLQGYSGNTIYF
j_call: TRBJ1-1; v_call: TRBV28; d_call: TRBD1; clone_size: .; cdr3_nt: TGTGCCAGCAGGACAACCGGGACAGCTAACACTGAAGCTTTCTTT; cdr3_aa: CASRTTGTANTEAFF
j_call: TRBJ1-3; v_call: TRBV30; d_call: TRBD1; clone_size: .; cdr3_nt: TGTGCCTGGAGCATTACGAGGGGGCTTGGAAACACCATATATTTT; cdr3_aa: CAWSITRGLGNTIYF
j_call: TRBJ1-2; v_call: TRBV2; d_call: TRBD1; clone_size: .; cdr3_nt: TGTGCCAGCCGGGGACAGGGTGAACTCTATGGCTACACCTTC; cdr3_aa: CASRGQGELYGYTF
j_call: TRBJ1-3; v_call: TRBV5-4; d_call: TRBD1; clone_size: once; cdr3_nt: TGTGCCAGCAGCTTGGGATTAGGGGGCGCAGCTGGAAACACCATATATTTT; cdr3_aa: CASSLGLGGAAGNTIYF
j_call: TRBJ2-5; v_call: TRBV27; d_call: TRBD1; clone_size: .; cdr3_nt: TGTGCCAGCAGTTTACCCCCCAAGGACAGGGCTGATCAGACCCAGTACTTC; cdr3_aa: CASSLPPKDRADQTQYF
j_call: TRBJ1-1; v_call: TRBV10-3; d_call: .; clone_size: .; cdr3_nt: TGTGCCATCAGTGCAACAGGTCCTGAAGCTTTCTTT; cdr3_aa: CAISATGPEAFF
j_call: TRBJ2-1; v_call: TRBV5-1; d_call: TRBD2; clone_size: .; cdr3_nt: TGTGCCAGCAGCCTGATCCTAGCGGGAGGGCCGGAGGAGCAGTTCTTC; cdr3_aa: CASSLILAGGPEEQFF
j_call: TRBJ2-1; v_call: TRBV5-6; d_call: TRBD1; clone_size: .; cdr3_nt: TGTGCCAGCAGCTTGCCCGGGACAGGGCCATACAATGAGCAGTTCTTC; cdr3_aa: CASSLPGTGPYNEQFF
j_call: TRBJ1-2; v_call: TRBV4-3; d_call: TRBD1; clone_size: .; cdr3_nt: TGCGCCAGCAGCCAAGTGGCAGGGGGGATCTATGGCTACACCTTC; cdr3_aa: CASSQVAGGIYGYTF
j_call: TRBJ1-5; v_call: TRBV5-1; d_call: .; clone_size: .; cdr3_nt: TGCGCCAGCAGTACAGGAGATCTCAATCAGCCCCAGCATTTT; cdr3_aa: CASSTGDLNQPQHF
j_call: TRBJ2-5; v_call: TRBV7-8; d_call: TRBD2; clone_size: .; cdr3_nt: TGTGCCAGCAGCTTCGCAACGGGAGGGTTCCAAGAGACCCAGTACTTC; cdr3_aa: CASSFATGGFQETQYF
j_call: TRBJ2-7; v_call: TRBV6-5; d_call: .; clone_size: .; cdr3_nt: TGTGCCAGCCCACCCTCAGGGGCATTGGACGAGCAGTACTTC; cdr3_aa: CASPPSGALDEQYF
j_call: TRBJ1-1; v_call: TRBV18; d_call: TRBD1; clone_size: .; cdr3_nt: TGTGCCAGCTCCCCCGGACAGGGAAGCACTGAAGCTTTCTTT; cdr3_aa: CASSPGQGSTEAFF
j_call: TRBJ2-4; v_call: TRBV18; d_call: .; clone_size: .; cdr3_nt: TGTGCCAGCTCACCCAATCAGGAAAACATTCAGTACTTC; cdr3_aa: CASSPNQENIQYF
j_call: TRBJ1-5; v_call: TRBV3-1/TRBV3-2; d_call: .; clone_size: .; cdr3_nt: TGTGCCAGCAGCCAAGACCCCCGCGAGGGTCGGAGCAATCAGCCCCAGCATTTT; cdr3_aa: CASSQDPREGRSNQPQHF
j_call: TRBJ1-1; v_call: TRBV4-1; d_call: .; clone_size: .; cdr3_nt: TGCGCCAGCAGCCAACAGGCCCTGGGCACTGAAGCTTTCTTT; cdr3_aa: CASSQQALGTEAFF
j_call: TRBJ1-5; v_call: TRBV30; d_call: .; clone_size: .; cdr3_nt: TGTGCCTGGAGTGTACTTTCAGGGGCCGACAATCAGCCCCAGCATTTT; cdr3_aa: CAWSVLSGADNQPQHF
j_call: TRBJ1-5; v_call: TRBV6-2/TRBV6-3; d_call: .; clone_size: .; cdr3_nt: TGTGCCAGCAGCTCAGACTCTTACAGCAATCAGCCCCAGCATTTT; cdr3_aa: CASSSDSYSNQPQHF
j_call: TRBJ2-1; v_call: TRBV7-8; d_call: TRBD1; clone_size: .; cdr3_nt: TGTGCCAGCAGGGTGAACAGGGGGCAGAATGAGCAGTTCTTC; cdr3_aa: CASRVNRGQNEQFF
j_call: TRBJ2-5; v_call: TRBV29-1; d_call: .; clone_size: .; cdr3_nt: TGCAGCGTTGATGCTTGGCGGGGAGGACCCCAAGAGACCCAGTACTTC; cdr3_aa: CSVDAWRGGPQETQYF
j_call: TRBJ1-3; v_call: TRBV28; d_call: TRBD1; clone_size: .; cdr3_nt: TGTGCCAGCAGTTTGGACAGGGGAGGAAACACCATATATTTT; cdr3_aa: CASSLDRGGNTIYF
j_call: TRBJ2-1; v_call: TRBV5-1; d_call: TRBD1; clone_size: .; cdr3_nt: TGCGCCAGCAGCTTGGGGTGGGGACAGGGACTAAGGGGATACAATGAGCAGTTCTTC; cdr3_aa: CASSLGWGQGLRGYNEQFF
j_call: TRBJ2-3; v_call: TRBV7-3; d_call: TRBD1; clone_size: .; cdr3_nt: TGTGCCAGCAGCTCGAACCGGGACAGGGGCAAGGATACGCAGTATTTT; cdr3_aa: CASSSNRDRGKDTQYF